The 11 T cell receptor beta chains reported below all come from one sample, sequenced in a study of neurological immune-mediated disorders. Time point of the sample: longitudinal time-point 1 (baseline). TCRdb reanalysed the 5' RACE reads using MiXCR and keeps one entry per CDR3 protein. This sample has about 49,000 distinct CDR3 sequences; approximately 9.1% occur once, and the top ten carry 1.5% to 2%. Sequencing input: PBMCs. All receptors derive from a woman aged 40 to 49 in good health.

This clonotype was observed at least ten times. The CDR3 here is CASRGQGTDTQYF. Here the CDR3 DNA reads TGTGCCAGCAGGGGACAGGGGACAGATACGCAGTATTTT. The chain is built from TRBV7-2 and TRBJ2-3, with 10 bases identical to TRBD1. Germline V lookup: CDR1 SGHTA, CDR2 FQGNSA. Germline trimming cut 6 bases from V and 3 bases from J; bases unmatched to any gene: 0. This CDR3 spans 13 amino acids.

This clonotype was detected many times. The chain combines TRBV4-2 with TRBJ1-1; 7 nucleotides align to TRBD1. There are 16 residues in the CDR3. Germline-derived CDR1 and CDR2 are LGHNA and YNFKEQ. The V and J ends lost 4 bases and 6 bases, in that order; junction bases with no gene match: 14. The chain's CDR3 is CASSLRGDREFAEAFF. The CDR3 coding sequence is TGTGCCAGCAGCCTCCGTGGTGACAGGGAATTCGCTGAAGCTTTCTTT.

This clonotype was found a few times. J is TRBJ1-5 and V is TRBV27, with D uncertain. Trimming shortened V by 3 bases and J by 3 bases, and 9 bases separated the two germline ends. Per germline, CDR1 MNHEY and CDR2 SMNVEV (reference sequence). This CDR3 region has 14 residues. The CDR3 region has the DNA TGTGCCAGCAGTTTGAGTCACATCAATCAGCCCCAGCATTTT. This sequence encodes CASSLSHINQPQHF.

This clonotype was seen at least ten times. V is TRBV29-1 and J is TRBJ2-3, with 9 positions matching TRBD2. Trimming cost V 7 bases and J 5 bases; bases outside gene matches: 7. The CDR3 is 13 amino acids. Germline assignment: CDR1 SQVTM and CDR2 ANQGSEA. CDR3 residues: CSAGPAGGDTQYF. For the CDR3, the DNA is TGCAGCGCCGGCCCAGCGGGAGGAGATACGCAGTATTTT.

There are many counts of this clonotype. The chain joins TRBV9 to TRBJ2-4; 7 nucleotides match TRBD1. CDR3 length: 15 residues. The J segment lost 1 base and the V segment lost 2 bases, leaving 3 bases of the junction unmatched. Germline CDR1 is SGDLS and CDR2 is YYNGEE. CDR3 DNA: TGTGCCAGCAGCGTGACAGGGTCGGCCAAAAACATTCAGTACTTC. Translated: CASSVTGSAKNIQYF.

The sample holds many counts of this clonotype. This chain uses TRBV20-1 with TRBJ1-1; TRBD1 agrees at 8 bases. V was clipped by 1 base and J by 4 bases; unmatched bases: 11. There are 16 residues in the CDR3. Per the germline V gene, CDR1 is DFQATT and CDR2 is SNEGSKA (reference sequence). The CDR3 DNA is TGCAGTGCTAGAGGGACGATCAGGGGGCGCGTCACTGAAGCTTTCTTT. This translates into CSARGTIRGRVTEAFF.

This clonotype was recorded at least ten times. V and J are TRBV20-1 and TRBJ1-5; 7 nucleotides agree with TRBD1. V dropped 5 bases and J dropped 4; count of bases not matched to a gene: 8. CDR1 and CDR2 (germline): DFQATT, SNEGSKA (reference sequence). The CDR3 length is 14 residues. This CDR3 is CSARRAGGNQPQHF. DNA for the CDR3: TGCAGTGCTCGGAGAGCAGGGGGGAATCAGCCCCAGCATTTT.

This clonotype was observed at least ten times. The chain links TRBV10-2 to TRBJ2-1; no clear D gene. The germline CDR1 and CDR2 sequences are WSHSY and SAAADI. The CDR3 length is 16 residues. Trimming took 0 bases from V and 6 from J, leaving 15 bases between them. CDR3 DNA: TGCGCCAGCAGTGAGTCTGGCCTCCCCTCCCTCAATGAGCAGTTCTTC. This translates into CASSESGLPSLNEQFF.

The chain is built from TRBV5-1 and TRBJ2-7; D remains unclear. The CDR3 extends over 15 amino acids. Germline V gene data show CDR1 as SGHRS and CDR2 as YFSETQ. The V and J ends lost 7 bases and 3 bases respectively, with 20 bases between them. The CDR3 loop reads CASRAQEASIYEQYF. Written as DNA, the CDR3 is TGCGCCAGCCGGGCCCAAGAAGCCTCGATCTACGAGCAGTACTTC.

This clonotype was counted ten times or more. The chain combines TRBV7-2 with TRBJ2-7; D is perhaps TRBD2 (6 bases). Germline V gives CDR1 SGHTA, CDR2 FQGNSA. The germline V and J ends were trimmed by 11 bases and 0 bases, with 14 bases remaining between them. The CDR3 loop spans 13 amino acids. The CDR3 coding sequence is TGTGCCGGAGGTGGGGGGAACTCCTACGAGCAGTACTTC. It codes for CAGGGGNSYEQYF.

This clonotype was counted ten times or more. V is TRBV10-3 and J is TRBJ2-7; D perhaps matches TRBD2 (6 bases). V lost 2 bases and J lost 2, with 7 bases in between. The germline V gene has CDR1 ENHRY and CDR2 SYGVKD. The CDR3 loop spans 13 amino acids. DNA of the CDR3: TGTGCCATCAGTGAGGGCGGGACCTACGAGCAGTACTTC. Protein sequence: CAISEGGTYEQYF.